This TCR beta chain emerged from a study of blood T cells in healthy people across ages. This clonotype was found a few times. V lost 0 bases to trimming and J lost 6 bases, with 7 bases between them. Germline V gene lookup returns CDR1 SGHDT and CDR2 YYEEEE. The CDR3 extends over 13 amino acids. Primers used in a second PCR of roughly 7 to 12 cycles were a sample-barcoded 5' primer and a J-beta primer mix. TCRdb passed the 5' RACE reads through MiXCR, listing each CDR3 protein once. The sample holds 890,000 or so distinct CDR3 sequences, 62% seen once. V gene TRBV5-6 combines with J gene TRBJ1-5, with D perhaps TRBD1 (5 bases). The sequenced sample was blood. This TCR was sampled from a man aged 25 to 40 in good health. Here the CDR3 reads CASSLGGGQPQHF. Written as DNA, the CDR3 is TGTGCCAGCAGCTTGGGGGGCGGTCAGCCCCAGCATTTT.